This TCR beta chain was captured in a study of Ad26.COV2.S vaccination and SARS-CoV-2 variants. For the study at large: The authors gave Ad26.COV2.S intramuscularly, either once or twice 56 days apart.

Treatment: some 20 received Ad26.COV2.S at low or high dose, single or two shots; five or six received placebo; per-sample allocation not given. Day 63 after the first injection of vaccine or placebo was the sampling time. Vaccine was an Ad26 vector expressing Wuhan-strain SARS-CoV-2 spike. Data came from immunoSEQ multiplex PCR; TCRdb stores just in-frame clones and leaves some out. The sample records about 320,000 clones, roughly 88% being singletons. Study-wide results and caveats: Responses of T cells in total may have been underestimated by the TCR breadth and depth analyses. Placebo recipients showed lower spike-specific TCR breadth than vaccinees.

Trimming shortened V by 5 bases and J by 6 bases, and 11 bases separated the two germline ends. The CDR3 sequence is 12 residues long. Germline V CDR1 and CDR2: SEHNR, FQNEAQ (reference sequence). On this clone: The antigen is not known.

This sample comprised peripheral blood, obtained in a trial of Ad26.COV2.S vaccine versus placebo. This sequence originates from a person aged 18-65 years who received the Ad26.COV2.S COVID-19 vaccine or a placebo. This chain links TRBV7-9 with TRBJ2-7, with a weak D call TRBD1 (6 bases). CDR3: CASSVQGSEQYV. CDR3 nucleotides: TGTGCCAGCAGCGTACAGGGAAGCGAGCAGTACGTC.